This TCR beta chain was found in a study of lymphopenia after photon versus proton radiotherapy. Clones were read by immunoSEQ multiplex PCR, and TCRdb kept only the in-frame ones, dropping some. The data contain roughly 65,000 clones, around 90% of them seen just once; the ten biggest clones take up roughly 3%. A word on this clone: The antigen is undetermined.

Study-level findings and limits: Survival link was tested only in deceased patients; proton benefit remains a possibility.

CDR3 length equals 12 residues. V was shortened by 7 bases and J by 3 bases, with 9 bases between the two germline ends. Germline CDR1 and CDR2: MNHEY and SVGAGI. The chain carries TRBV6-5 and TRBJ2-5; D remains unclear. The specimen was peripheral blood, collected from a patient treated with photon-based radiotherapy. The origin of this receptor is a woman between 65 and 79 years old with pancreatic cancer. The DNA for the CDR3 is TGTGCCAGCAAGACGCAAGAAGAGACCCAGTACTTC. It yields the protein CASKTQEETQYF.